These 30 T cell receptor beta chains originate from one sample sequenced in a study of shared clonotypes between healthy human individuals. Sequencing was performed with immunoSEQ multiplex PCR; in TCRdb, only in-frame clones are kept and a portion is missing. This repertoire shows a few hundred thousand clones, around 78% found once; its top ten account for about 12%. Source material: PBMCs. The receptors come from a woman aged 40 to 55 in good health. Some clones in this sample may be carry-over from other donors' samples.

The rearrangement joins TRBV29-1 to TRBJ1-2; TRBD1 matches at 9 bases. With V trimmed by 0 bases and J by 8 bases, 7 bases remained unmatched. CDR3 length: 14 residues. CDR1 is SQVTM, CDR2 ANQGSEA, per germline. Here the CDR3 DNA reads TGCAGCGTTGAAGAAGGGGACAGGGACTCCGGCTACACCTTC. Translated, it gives CSVEEGDRDSGYTF.

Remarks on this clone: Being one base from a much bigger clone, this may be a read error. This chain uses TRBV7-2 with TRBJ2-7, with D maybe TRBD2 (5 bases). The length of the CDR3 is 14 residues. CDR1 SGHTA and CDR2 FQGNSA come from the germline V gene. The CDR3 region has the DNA TGTGCCAGCAGCTTAGCGCTTTCGGGATACGGGCAGTACTTC. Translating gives CASSLALSGYGQYF.

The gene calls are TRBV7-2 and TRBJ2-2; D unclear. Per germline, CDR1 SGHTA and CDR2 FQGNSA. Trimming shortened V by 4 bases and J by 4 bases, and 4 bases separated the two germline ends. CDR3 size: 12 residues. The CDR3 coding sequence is TGTGCCAGCAGCTCGTTCACCGGGGAGCTGTTTTTT. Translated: CASSSFTGELFF.

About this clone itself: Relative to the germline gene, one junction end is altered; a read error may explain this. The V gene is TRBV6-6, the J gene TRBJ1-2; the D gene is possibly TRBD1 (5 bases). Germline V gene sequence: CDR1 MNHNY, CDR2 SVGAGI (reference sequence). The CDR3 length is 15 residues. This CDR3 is CASSYPGHKGNGYIF. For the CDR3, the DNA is TGTGCCAGCAGTTACCCTGGACACAAGGGGAATGGCTACATCTTC.

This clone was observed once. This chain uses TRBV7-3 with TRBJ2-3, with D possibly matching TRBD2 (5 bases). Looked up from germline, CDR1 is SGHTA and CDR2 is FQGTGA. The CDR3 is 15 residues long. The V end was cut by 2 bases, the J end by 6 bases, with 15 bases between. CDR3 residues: CASSLSGRGRDTQYF. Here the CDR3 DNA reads TGTGCCAGCAGCTTATCCGGCCGGGGAAGGGATACGCAGTATTTT.

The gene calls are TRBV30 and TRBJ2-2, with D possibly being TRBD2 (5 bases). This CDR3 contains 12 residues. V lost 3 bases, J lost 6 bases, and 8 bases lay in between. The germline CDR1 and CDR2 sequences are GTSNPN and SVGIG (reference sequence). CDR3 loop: CAWRIASGELFF. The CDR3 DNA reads TGTGCCTGGAGAATAGCGTCCGGGGAGCTGTTTTTT.

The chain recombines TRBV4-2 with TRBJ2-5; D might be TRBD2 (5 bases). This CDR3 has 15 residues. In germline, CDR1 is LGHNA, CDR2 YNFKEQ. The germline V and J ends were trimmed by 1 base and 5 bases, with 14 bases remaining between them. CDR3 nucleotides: TGTGCCAGCAGCCAAGTAGGCCTAGCTGGGGAGACCCAGTACTTC. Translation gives CASSQVGLAGETQYF.

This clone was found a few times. For the CDR3, the DNA is TGTGCCACCAGCAGTAGGAGGACAGGGGATGGCTACACCTTC. Protein product: CATSSRRTGDGYTF. The chain combines TRBV15 with TRBJ1-2; TRBD1 matches at 9 bases. Germline V gives CDR1 LNHNV, CDR2 YYDKDF (reference sequence). The CDR3 consists of 14 residues. V was pared by 3 bases and J by 6 bases, with 5 bases of the junction left unmatched.

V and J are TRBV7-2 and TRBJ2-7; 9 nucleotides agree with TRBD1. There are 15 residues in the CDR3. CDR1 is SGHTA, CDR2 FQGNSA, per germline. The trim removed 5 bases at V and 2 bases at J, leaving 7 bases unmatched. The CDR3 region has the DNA TGTGCCAGCAGCCGAGGACAGGGGACTGCCTACGAGCAGTACTTC. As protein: CASSRGQGTAYEQYF.

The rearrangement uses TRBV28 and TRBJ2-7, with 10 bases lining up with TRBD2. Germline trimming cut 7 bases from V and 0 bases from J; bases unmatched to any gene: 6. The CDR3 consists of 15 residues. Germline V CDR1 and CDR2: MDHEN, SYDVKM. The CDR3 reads CASIATSGLSYEQYF. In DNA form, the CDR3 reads TGTGCCAGCATCGCGACTAGCGGGCTCTCCTACGAGCAGTACTTC.

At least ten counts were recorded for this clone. CDR3 loop: CSAWTGVDYGYTF. For the CDR3, the DNA is TGCAGCGCATGGACAGGGGTCGACTATGGCTACACCTTC. J is TRBJ1-2 and V is TRBV29-1; 9 bases align to TRBD1. This CDR3 comprises 13 residues. The germline V gene has CDR1 SQVTM and CDR2 ANQGSEA. With V trimmed by 7 bases and J by 3 bases, 6 bases remained unmatched.

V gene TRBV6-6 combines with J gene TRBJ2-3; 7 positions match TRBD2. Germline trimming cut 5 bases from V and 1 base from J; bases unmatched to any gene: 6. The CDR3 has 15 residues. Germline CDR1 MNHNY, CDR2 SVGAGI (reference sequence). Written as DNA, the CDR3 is TGTGCCAGCAGTCCCGCGGGGGTAGGCACAGATACGCAGTATTTT. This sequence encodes CASSPAGVGTDTQYF.

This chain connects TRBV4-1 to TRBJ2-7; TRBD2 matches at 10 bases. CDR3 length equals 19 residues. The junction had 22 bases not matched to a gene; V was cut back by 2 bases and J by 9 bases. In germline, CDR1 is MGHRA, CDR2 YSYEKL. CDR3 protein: CASSQHTGVAGGREVGQYF. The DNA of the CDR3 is TGCGCCAGCAGCCAACACACGGGGGTAGCGGGAGGTCGTGAAGTCGGGCAGTACTTC.

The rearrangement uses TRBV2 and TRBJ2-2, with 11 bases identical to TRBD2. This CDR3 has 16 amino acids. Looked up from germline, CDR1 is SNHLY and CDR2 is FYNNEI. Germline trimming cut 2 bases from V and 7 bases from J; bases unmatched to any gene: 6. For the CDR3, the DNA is TGTGCCAGCAGTGAATCTAGCGGGAGGACCAGCGGGGAGCTGTTTTTT. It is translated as CASSESSGRTSGELFF. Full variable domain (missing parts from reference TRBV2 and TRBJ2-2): EPEVTQTPSHQVTQMGQEVILRCVPISNHLYFYWYRQILGQKVEFLVSFYNNEISEKSEIFDDQFSVERPDGSNFTLKIRSTKLEDSAMYFCASSESSGRTSGELFFGEGSRLTVL.

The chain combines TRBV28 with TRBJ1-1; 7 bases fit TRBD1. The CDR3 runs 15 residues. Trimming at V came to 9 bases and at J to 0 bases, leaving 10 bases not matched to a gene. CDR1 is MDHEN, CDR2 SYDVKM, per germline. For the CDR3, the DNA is TGTGCCAGTCCCAACAGGGGCGGGATGAACACTGAAGCTTTCTTT. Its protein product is CASPNRGGMNTEAFF.

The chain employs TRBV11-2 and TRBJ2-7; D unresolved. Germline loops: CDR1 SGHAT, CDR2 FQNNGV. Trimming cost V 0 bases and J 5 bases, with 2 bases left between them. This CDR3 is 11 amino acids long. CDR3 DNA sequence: TGTGCCAGCAGCTTAGAGGACGAGCAGTACTTC. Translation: CASSLEDEQYF.

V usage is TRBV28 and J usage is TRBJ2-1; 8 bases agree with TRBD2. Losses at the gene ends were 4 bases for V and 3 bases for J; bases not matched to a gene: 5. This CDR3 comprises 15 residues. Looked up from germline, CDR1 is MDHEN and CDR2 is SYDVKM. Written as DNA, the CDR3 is TGTGCCAGCAGTTCAGCGGGAGACGTCTACAATGAGCAGTTCTTC. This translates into CASSSAGDVYNEQFF.

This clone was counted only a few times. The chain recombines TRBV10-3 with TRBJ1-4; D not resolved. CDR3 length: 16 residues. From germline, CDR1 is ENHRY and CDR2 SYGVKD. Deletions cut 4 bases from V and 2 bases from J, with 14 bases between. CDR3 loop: CAISAFGAETNEKLFF. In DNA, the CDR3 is TGTGCCATCAGTGCCTTCGGTGCGGAGACTAATGAAAAACTGTTTTTT.

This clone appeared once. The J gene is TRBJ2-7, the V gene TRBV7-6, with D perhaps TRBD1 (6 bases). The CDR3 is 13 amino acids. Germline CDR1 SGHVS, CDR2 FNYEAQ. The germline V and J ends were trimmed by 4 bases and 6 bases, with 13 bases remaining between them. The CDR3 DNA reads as TGTGCCAGCAGCTCCCTTCGGACAGTCGAGCAGTACTTC. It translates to CASSSLRTVEQYF.

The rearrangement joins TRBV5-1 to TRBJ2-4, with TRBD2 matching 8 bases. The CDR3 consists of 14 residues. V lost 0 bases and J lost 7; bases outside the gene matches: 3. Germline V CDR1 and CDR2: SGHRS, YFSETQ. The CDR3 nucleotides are TGCGCCAGCAGCTTGGAAGGCGGGAGGAACATTCAGTACTTC. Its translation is CASSLEGGRNIQYF.

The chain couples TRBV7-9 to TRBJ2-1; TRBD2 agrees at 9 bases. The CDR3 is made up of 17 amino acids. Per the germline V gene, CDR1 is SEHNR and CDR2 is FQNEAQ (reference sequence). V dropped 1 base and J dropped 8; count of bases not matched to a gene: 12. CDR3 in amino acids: CASSLDRTSVFVDEQFF. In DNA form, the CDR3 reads TGTGCCAGCAGCTTAGACAGGACTAGCGTGTTTGTAGATGAGCAGTTCTTC.

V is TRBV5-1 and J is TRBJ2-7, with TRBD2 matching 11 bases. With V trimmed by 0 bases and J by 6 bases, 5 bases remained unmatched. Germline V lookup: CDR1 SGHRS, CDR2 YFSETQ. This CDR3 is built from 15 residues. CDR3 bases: TGCGCCAGCAGCTTGGACGGGCTAGCGGGAGGCGAGCAGTACTTC. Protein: CASSLDGLAGGEQYF.

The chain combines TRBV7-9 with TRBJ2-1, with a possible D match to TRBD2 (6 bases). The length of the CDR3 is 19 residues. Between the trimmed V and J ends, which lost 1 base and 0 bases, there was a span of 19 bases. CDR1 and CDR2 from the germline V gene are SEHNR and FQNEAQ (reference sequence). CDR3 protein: CASSLGWMGDGSSYNEQFF. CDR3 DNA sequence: TGTGCCAGCAGCTTAGGGTGGATGGGGGACGGGAGCTCCTACAATGAGCAGTTCTTC.

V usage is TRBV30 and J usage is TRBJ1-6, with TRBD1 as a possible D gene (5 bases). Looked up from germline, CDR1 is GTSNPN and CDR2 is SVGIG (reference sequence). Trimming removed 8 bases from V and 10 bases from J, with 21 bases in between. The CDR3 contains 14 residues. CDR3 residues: CAGGGGINGSPLHF. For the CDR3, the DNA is TGTGCCGGGGGGGGAGGAATAAACGGATCACCCCTCCACTTT.

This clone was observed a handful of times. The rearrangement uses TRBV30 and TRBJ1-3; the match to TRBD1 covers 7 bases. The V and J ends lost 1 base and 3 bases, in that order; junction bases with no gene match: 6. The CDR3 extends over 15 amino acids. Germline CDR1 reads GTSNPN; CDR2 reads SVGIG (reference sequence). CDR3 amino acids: CAWSADRVGGNTIYF. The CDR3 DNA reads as TGTGCCTGGAGTGCCGACAGGGTGGGTGGAAACACCATATATTTT.

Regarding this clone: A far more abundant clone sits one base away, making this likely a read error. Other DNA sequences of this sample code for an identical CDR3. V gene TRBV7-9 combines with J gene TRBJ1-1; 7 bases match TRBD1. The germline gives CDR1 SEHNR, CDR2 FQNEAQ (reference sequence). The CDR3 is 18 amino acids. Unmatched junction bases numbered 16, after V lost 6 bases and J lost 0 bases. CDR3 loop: CASSPPVVGQVMNTEAFF. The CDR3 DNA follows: TGTGCCAGCAGTCCACCAGTAGTCGGACAGGTGATGAACACTGAAGCTTTCTTT.

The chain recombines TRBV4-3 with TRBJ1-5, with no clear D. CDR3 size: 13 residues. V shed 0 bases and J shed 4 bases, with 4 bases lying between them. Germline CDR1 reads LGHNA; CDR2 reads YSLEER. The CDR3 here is CASSQDRNQPQHF. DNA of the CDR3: TGCGCCAGCAGCCAAGACAGAAATCAGCCCCAGCATTTT.

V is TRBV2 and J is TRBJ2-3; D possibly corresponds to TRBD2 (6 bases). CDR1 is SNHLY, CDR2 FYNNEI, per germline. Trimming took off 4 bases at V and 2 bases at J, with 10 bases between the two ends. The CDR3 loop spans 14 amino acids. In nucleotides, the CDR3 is TGTGCCAGCAGTGTGCTAGCGAACACAGATACGCAGTATTTT. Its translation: CASSVLANTDTQYF.

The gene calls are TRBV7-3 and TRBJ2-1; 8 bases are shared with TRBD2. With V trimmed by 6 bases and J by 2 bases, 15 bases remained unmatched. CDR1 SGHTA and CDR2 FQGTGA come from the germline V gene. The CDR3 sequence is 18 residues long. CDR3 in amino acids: CASSPEPIAGWAYNEQFF. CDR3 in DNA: TGTGCCAGCAGTCCTGAACCCATAGCGGGATGGGCCTACAATGAGCAGTTCTTC.

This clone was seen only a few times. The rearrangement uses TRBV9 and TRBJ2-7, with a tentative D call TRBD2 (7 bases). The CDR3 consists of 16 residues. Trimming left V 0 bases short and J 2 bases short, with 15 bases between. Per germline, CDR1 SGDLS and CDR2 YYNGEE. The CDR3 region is CASSVGEGGFAYEQYF. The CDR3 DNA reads TGTGCCAGCAGCGTAGGGGAGGGGGGATTTGCCTACGAGCAGTACTTC.